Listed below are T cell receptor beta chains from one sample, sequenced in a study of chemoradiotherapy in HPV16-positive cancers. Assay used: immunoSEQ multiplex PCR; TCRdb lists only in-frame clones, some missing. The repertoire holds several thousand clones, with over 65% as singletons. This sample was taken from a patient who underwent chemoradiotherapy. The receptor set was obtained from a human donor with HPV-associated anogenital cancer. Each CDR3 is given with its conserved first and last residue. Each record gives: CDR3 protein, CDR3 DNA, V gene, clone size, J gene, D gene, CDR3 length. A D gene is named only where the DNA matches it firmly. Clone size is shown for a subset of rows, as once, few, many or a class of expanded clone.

CDR3aa: CASSSEQGDRQYF; CDR3nt: TGTGCCAGCAGCTCCGAGCAGGGTGACAGGCAGTACTTC; v_gene: TRBV7-9; abundance: -; j_gene: TRBJ2-7; d_gene: -; len: 13
CDR3aa: CASSFQGQETQYF; CDR3nt: TGTGCCAGCAGTTTTCAGGGCCAAGAGACCCAGTACTTC; v_gene: TRBV28; abundance: -; j_gene: TRBJ2-5; d_gene: -; len: 13
CDR3aa: CASSQVGNTEAFF; CDR3nt: TGCGCCAGCAGCCAAGTCGGGAACACTGAAGCTTTCTTT; v_gene: TRBV4-3; abundance: once; j_gene: TRBJ1-1; d_gene: -; len: 13
CDR3aa: CASSQKEDQDYNEQFF; CDR3nt: TGTGCCAGCAGCCAAAAGGAGGACCAAGACTACAATGAGCAGTTCTTC; v_gene: TRBV14; abundance: once; j_gene: TRBJ2-1; d_gene: -; len: 16
CDR3aa: CASSLGGSGYEQYF; CDR3nt: TGTGCCAGCAGCTTGGGGGGGAGTGGATACGAGCAGTACTTC; v_gene: TRBV7-3; abundance: -; j_gene: TRBJ2-7; d_gene: TRBD2; len: 14
CDR3aa: CASSQSAAGPNEKLFF; CDR3nt: TGTGCCAGCAGCCAAAGTGCGGCGGGACCTAATGAAAAACTGTTTTTT; v_gene: TRBV4-2; abundance: -; j_gene: TRBJ1-4; d_gene: -; len: 16
CDR3aa: CASSEVGRSNGFF; CDR3nt: TGTGCCAGCAGTGAAGTGGGGCGTTCCAACGGTTTCTTT; v_gene: TRBV6-1; abundance: -; j_gene: TRBJ1-1; d_gene: -; len: 13
CDR3aa: CASRGGIYSNQPQHF; CDR3nt: TGTGCCAGCCGGGGGGGGATCTATAGCAATCAGCCCCAGCATTTT; v_gene: TRBV28; abundance: few; j_gene: TRBJ1-5; d_gene: -; len: 15
CDR3aa: CASSLVAEAYTQYF; CDR3nt: TGCGCCAGCAGCTTGGTCGCCGAAGCCTATACGCAGTATTTT; v_gene: TRBV5-1; abundance: once; j_gene: TRBJ2-3; d_gene: -; len: 14
CDR3aa: CASSSRQGANTDTQYF; CDR3nt: TGTGCCAGCAGCTCAAGACAGGGGGCAAACACAGATACGCAGTATTTT; v_gene: TRBV5-5; abundance: -; j_gene: TRBJ2-3; d_gene: TRBD1; len: 16
CDR3aa: CATSREGGQGQPQHF; CDR3nt: TGTGCCACCAGCAGAGAGGGGGGGCAGGGTCAGCCCCAGCATTTT; v_gene: TRBV15; abundance: -; j_gene: TRBJ1-5; d_gene: -; len: 15
CDR3aa: CASSTPDGRVGYTF; CDR3nt: TGTGCCAGCAGTACCCCAGACGGGCGGGTTGGCTACACCTTC; v_gene: TRBV27; abundance: -; j_gene: TRBJ1-2; d_gene: -; len: 14
CDR3aa: CASTLTAGAGTEAFF; CDR3nt: TGTGCCAGCACTCTCACGGCGGGGGCCGGAACTGAAGCTTTCTTT; v_gene: TRBV6-1; abundance: -; j_gene: TRBJ1-1; d_gene: -; len: 15
CDR3aa: CASSLTGVRSSYEQYF; CDR3nt: TGTGCCAGCAGCTTAACGGGGGTTCGGAGCTCCTACGAGCAGTACTTC; v_gene: TRBV7-8; abundance: few; j_gene: TRBJ2-7; d_gene: -; len: 16
CDR3aa: CASSGRQGAGGTEAFF; CDR3nt: TGCGCCAGCAGTGGTAGGCAGGGGGCAGGAGGAACTGAAGCTTTCTTT; v_gene: TRBV10-1; abundance: -; j_gene: TRBJ1-1; d_gene: TRBD1; len: 16
CDR3aa: CASSITGSYEQYF; CDR3nt: TGTGCCAGTAGTATAACAGGGTCCTACGAGCAGTACTTC; v_gene: TRBV19; abundance: -; j_gene: TRBJ2-7; d_gene: -; len: 13
CDR3aa: CASSQDGQNRGETQYF; CDR3nt: TGTGCCAGCAGCCAAGATGGGCAAAACAGGGGAGAGACCCAGTACTTC; v_gene: TRBV4-2; abundance: few; j_gene: TRBJ2-5; d_gene: TRBD1; len: 16
CDR3aa: CASKTLADTQYF; CDR3nt: TGTGCCAGCAAAACTCTCGCAGATACGCAGTATTTT; v_gene: TRBV13; abundance: -; j_gene: TRBJ2-3; d_gene: -; len: 12
CDR3aa: CASSLRGREVGGTDTQYF; CDR3nt: TGCGCCAGCAGCCTGAGGGGGCGGGAGGTAGGGGGCACAGATACGCAGTATTTT; v_gene: TRBV4-1; abundance: -; j_gene: TRBJ2-3; d_gene: -; len: 18
CDR3aa: CASSEIGNNSPLHF; CDR3nt: TGTGCCAGCAGTGAAATTGGGAATAATTCACCCCTCCACTTT; v_gene: TRBV6-1; abundance: -; j_gene: TRBJ1-6; d_gene: -; len: 14
CDR3aa: CASSDQGRSDGYTF; CDR3nt: TGTGCCAGCAGTGATCAGGGGCGCAGTGATGGCTACACCTTC; v_gene: TRBV2; abundance: -; j_gene: TRBJ1-2; d_gene: -; len: 14
CDR3aa: CASSQVAFGYYNEQFF; CDR3nt: TGTGCCAGCAGCCAAGTGGCGTTCGGATACTACAATGAGCAGTTCTTC; v_gene: TRBV4-2; abundance: -; j_gene: TRBJ2-1; d_gene: -; len: 16
CDR3aa: CASSTIEGGADTQYF; CDR3nt: TGTGCCAGCAGCACTATCGAGGGGGGCGCAGATACGCAGTATTTT; v_gene: TRBV6-1; abundance: -; j_gene: TRBJ2-3; d_gene: -; len: 15
CDR3aa: CASSQDLSPYGYTF; CDR3nt: TGCGCCAGCAGCCAAGATCTATCTCCCTATGGCTACACCTTC; v_gene: TRBV4-3; abundance: -; j_gene: TRBJ1-2; d_gene: -; len: 14
CDR3aa: CASSQGAQGGYGYTF; CDR3nt: TGTGCCAGCAGCCAGGGGGCCCAAGGGGGCTATGGCTACACCTTC; v_gene: TRBV4-2; abundance: -; j_gene: TRBJ1-2; d_gene: -; len: 15
CDR3aa: CASSGLGRGGEQFF; CDR3nt: TGTGCCAGCAGTGGACTAGGGCGAGGGGGTGAGCAGTTCTTC; v_gene: TRBV2; abundance: -; j_gene: TRBJ2-1; d_gene: -; len: 14
CDR3aa: CASSEISGGNTGELFF; CDR3nt: TGTGCCAGCAGTGAAATTAGCGGGGGCAACACCGGGGAGCTGTTTTTT; v_gene: TRBV2; abundance: -; j_gene: TRBJ2-2; d_gene: TRBD2; len: 16
CDR3aa: CASSPPWTLTTEAFF; CDR3nt: TGTGCCAGCAGCCCCCCTTGGACACTAACCACTGAAGCTTTCTTT; v_gene: TRBV7-2; abundance: -; j_gene: TRBJ1-1; d_gene: -; len: 15
CDR3aa: CASSPAGVETQYF; CDR3nt: TGTGCCAGCTCACCCGCAGGGGTCGAGACCCAGTACTTC; v_gene: TRBV18; abundance: -; j_gene: TRBJ2-5; d_gene: -; len: 13
CDR3aa: CASSPGGGRTEDTQYF; CDR3nt: TGTGCCAGCAGCCCCGGGGGGGGGCGGACCGAAGATACGCAGTATTTT; v_gene: TRBV7-9; abundance: -; j_gene: TRBJ2-3; d_gene: TRBD2; len: 16
CDR3aa: CASSLSSYEQYF; CDR3nt: TGTGCCAGCAGTTTAAGCTCCTACGAGCAGTACTTC; v_gene: TRBV6-1; abundance: once; j_gene: TRBJ2-7; d_gene: -; len: 12
CDR3aa: CASSLGSAGSYGYTF; CDR3nt: TGTGCCAGCAGCTTAGGGAGTGCAGGGAGCTATGGCTACACCTTC; v_gene: TRBV7-2; abundance: -; j_gene: TRBJ1-2; d_gene: -; len: 15
CDR3aa: CASSLLGGNGDQPQHF; CDR3nt: TGTGCCAGCAGCTTACTGGGAGGGAACGGCGATCAGCCCCAGCATTTT; v_gene: TRBV7-2; abundance: -; j_gene: TRBJ1-5; d_gene: -; len: 16
CDR3aa: CASSLGGQEAFF; CDR3nt: TGTGCCAGCAGCTTAGGAGGCCAGGAAGCTTTCTTT; v_gene: TRBV11-2; abundance: -; j_gene: TRBJ1-1; d_gene: -; len: 12
CDR3aa: CASSLRGNRVLNEQFF; CDR3nt: TGTGCCAGCAGCTTAAGGGGCAACAGGGTTCTAAATGAGCAGTTCTTC; v_gene: TRBV7-3; abundance: -; j_gene: TRBJ2-1; d_gene: -; len: 16
CDR3aa: CASSVSSGELFF; CDR3nt: TGTGCCAGCAGCGTATCGTCCGGGGAGCTGTTTTTT; v_gene: TRBV9; abundance: -; j_gene: TRBJ2-2; d_gene: -; len: 12
CDR3aa: CASSQDRTEGLEKLFF; CDR3nt: TGTGCCAGCAGCCAAGATCGAACAGAGGGCCTTGAAAAACTGTTTTTT; v_gene: TRBV4-2; abundance: -; j_gene: TRBJ1-4; d_gene: -; len: 16
CDR3aa: CASSYGVMNTEAFF; CDR3nt: TGTGCCAGCAGCTACGGGGTTATGAACACTGAAGCTTTCTTT; v_gene: TRBV7-2; abundance: -; j_gene: TRBJ1-1; d_gene: -; len: 14
CDR3aa: CASRSGETGPWKLFF; CDR3nt: TGTGCCAGCAGGTCCGGTGAGACAGGGCCCTGGAAACTGTTTTTT; v_gene: TRBV27; abundance: -; j_gene: TRBJ1-4; d_gene: TRBD1; len: 15
CDR3aa: CASSLSETREQYF; CDR3nt: TGTGCCAGCAGTTTATCGGAGACTCGCGAGCAGTACTTC; v_gene: TRBV27; abundance: -; j_gene: TRBJ2-7; d_gene: -; len: 13
CDR3aa: CASSISGSSYNEQFF; CDR3nt: TGTGCCAGTAGTATATCCGGGAGCTCCTACAATGAGCAGTTCTTC; v_gene: TRBV19; abundance: -; j_gene: TRBJ2-1; d_gene: -; len: 15
CDR3aa: CASSLGYGNYGYTF; CDR3nt: TGTGCCAGCAGCTTAGGCTACGGGAACTATGGCTACACCTTC; v_gene: TRBV13; abundance: once; j_gene: TRBJ1-2; d_gene: -; len: 14
CDR3aa: CASRRGGPANTGELFF; CDR3nt: TGTGCCAGCAGACGGGGGGGCCCCGCGAACACCGGGGAGCTGTTTTTT; v_gene: TRBV7-2; abundance: -; j_gene: TRBJ2-2; d_gene: TRBD2; len: 16
CDR3aa: CASSQDLGSGYGYTF; CDR3nt: TGTGCCAGCAGCCAAGATCTCGGCAGTGGCTATGGCTACACCTTC; v_gene: TRBV14; abundance: -; j_gene: TRBJ1-2; d_gene: -; len: 15
CDR3aa: CASSFGPGDLNTDTQYF; CDR3nt: TGTGCCAGCAGTTTTGGGCCAGGGGACCTTAACACAGATACGCAGTATTTT; v_gene: TRBV28; abundance: -; j_gene: TRBJ2-3; d_gene: -; len: 17
CDR3aa: CASSYNQKTFNEQFF; CDR3nt: TGTGCCAGCAGCTATAACCAAAAGACCTTCAATGAGCAGTTCTTC; v_gene: TRBV11-2; abundance: -; j_gene: TRBJ2-1; d_gene: -; len: 15
CDR3aa: CASSYGFTSGVGEQFF; CDR3nt: TGTGCCAGCAGTTACGGTTTTACTAGCGGGGTAGGTGAGCAGTTCTTC; v_gene: TRBV6-6; abundance: -; j_gene: TRBJ2-1; d_gene: TRBD2; len: 16
CDR3aa: CASSRQGSVAQYF; CDR3nt: TGTGCCAGCAGCCGACAGGGCTCGGTGGCCCAGTACTTC; v_gene: TRBV5-6; abundance: -; j_gene: TRBJ2-5; d_gene: TRBD1; len: 13
CDR3aa: CASSSSGGAPETQYF; CDR3nt: TGTGCCAGCAGCTCCAGCGGGGGGGCCCCGGAGACCCAGTACTTC; v_gene: TRBV11-2; abundance: -; j_gene: TRBJ2-5; d_gene: TRBD2; len: 15
CDR3aa: CASRLSNGSPLHF; CDR3nt: TGTGCCAGCAGGCTTTCCAATGGTTCACCCCTCCACTTT; v_gene: TRBV7-6; abundance: few; j_gene: TRBJ1-6; d_gene: -; len: 13
CDR3aa: CASSPRTSTGELFF; CDR3nt: TGCGCCAGCAGCCCCCGGACAAGTACCGGGGAGCTGTTTTTT; v_gene: TRBV4-1; abundance: few; j_gene: TRBJ2-2; d_gene: -; len: 14
CDR3aa: CASSLVGQFTDTQYF; CDR3nt: TGTGCCAGCAGCTTAGTAGGGCAGTTCACAGATACGCAGTATTTT; v_gene: TRBV7-2; abundance: -; j_gene: TRBJ2-3; d_gene: -; len: 15
CDR3aa: CASSPGREREQYF; CDR3nt: TGTGCCAGCAGCCCCGGCCGGGAACGCGAGCAGTACTTC; v_gene: TRBV7-6; abundance: -; j_gene: TRBJ2-7; d_gene: -; len: 13